What follows are 3 T cell receptor beta chains derived from one specimen sequenced in a study of control samples from healthy donors and cancer patients (dated by TCRdb to the early 2020s). The library came from the immunoSEQ multiplex PCR assay. TCRdb took this table from immuneACCESS and kept in-frame rearrangements with V and J called. Such tables lack part of the clones; where checked against another copy, unresolved V genes explain under half of the gap, and the rest is unexplained. Counted in this sample were 80,000 to 100,000 clones; around nine tenths of them appeared once. The ten largest clones take up approximately 3% of the sample. Sequenced sample: blood. Source of these receptors: a human donor in good health. The donor label of this sample is uncertain.

This clone was counted between two and nine times. The V gene is TRBV3-1 (or the pseudogene TRBV3-2), the J gene TRBJ2-5; TRBD2 agrees at 9 bases. The CDR3 totals 16 residues. J lost 5 bases, V lost 2 bases, and 9 bases had no gene match. Germline V gene data show CDR1 as LGHDT and CDR2 as YNNKEL (reference sequence). The CDR3 DNA reads as TGTGCCAGCAGCCAAAAGCGGGGGGCCTCTCGTGAGACCCAGTACTTC. Its protein product is CASSQKRGASRETQYF.

The J gene is TRBJ2-5, the V gene TRBV6-2 or TRBV6-3; D remains ambiguous. CDR1 and CDR2 from the germline V gene are MNHEY and SVGEGT. Trimming took 2 bases from V and 1 from J, leaving 14 bases between them. There are 16 residues in the CDR3. CDR3 sequence (DNA): TGTGCCAGCAGTTACCCCCTCGGCCAGGTCCAAGAGACCCAGTACTTC. Its protein product is CASSYPLGQVQETQYF.

V and J are TRBV27 and TRBJ1-5; no firm D call. V lost 8 bases and J 0 bases, leaving 8 bases between the germline ends. Germline V lookup: CDR1 MNHEY, CDR2 SMNVEV (reference sequence). This CDR3 spans 13 amino acids. As DNA, the CDR3 is TGTGCCAGCGGAGGGTATAGCAATCAGCCCCAGCATTTT. Protein: CASGGYSNQPQHF.